This is a list of T cell receptor beta chains from one sample in a study of T cell responses to AZD1222 COVID-19 vaccine. TCRdb keeps only in-frame clones here, not all; method: immunoSEQ multiplex PCR. The top ten clones hold around 15% of a sample with 130,000 to 150,000 clones, 70% to 90% of them seen once. Sample: peripheral blood, taken on day 0 of AZD1222 vaccination. Receptor source: an adult in good health. The CDR3 runs from the conserved cysteine through the conserved F or W. The D gene is left open where the match is weak. Size is stated for part of the rows, as once, few or many counts, or as a class when the clone is expanded.

clone_size	v_call	j_call	d_call	cdr3_nt	cdr3_aa
-	TRBV27	TRBJ1-2	TRBD1	TGTGCCAGCAGTTTCGGGACAGGGGGGTACTATGGCTACACCTTC	CASSFGTGGYYGYTF
once	TRBV18	TRBJ1-1	-	TGTGCCAGCTCACCACCCAGGGTCGAGAGCACTGAAGCTTTCTTT	CASSPPRVESTEAFF
-	TRBV2	TRBJ2-7	TRBD1	TGTGCCAGTCTCCGACAGGGCCCTTTGGGGGAGCAGTACTTC	CASLRQGPLGEQYF
once	TRBV5-4	TRBJ2-5	-	TGTGCCAGCAGCTTGCCCGTCCAAGAGACCCAGTACTTC	CASSLPVQETQYF
-	TRBV20-1	TRBJ2-3	-	TGCAGTGCTAGTGCACGGATTTCAGGCACAGATACGCAGTATTTT	CSASARISGTDTQYF
-	TRBV12-3/TRBV12-4	TRBJ2-1	-	TGTGCCAGCAGCGGGGTGGGCAATGAGCAGTTCTTC	CASSGVGNEQFF
-	TRBV6-1	TRBJ1-6	-	TGTGCCAGCAGTCAGGGTCGAGACTCACCCCTCCACTTT	CASSQGRDSPLHF
-	TRBV27	TRBJ2-7	-	TGTGCCAGCAGTTTTGGCCTAACAAACTACGAGCAGTACTTC	CASSFGLTNYEQYF
-	TRBV7-3	TRBJ1-2	-	TGTGCCAGCAGCCAGGGACGGACCTATGGCTACACCTTC	CASSQGRTYGYTF
-	TRBV19	TRBJ1-1	-	TGTGCCAGTACCGGGGGGCCGGGACGACGTAGCACTGAAGCTTTCTTT	CASTGGPGRRSTEAFF
-	TRBV7-8	TRBJ1-2	-	TGTGCCAGCAGCCCAACGACAGGTGGCTACACCTTC	CASSPTTGGYTF
once	TRBV9	TRBJ2-1	TRBD2	TGTGCCAGCAGCGCCGTGGCGGGGGGACGCAATGAGCAGTTCTTC	CASSAVAGGRNEQFF
-	TRBV7-2	TRBJ1-4	-	TGTGCCAGCAGCTTAACAGGGAGTGAAAAACTGTTTTTT	CASSLTGSEKLFF
-	TRBV27	TRBJ1-2	-	TGTGCCAGCAGTTTACAGGCAGGGGTAATAGGCTACACCTTC	CASSLQAGVIGYTF
-	TRBV19	TRBJ2-3	-	TGTGCCAGTAGTCTGGCGGGGGCCTACACAGATACGCAGTATTTT	CASSLAGAYTDTQYF
-	TRBV2	TRBJ1-1	-	TGTGCCAGCAGTGTCGACAGGACGAACACTGAAGCTTTCTTT	CASSVDRTNTEAFF
-	TRBV19	TRBJ2-1	TRBD1	TGTGCCAGTAGTGGTTGGGTTCGGCAGGGGGCTACAAATGAGCAGTTCTTC	CASSGWVRQGATNEQFF
-	TRBV9	TRBJ2-3	-	TGTGCCAGCAGCGTATTAGGGTCGGGGGACGGCACAGATACGCAGTATTTT	CASSVLGSGDGTDTQYF
-	TRBV12-5	TRBJ2-2	-	TGTGCTAGTGGCCAGAACGCGGGACACAACACCGGGGAGCTGTTTTTT	CASGQNAGHNTGELFF
-	TRBV4-2	TRBJ1-2	TRBD1	TGTGCCAGCAGCCGGGACAGGGGACGACCTAACTATGGCTACACCTTC	CASSRDRGRPNYGYTF
-	TRBV6-4	TRBJ2-3	TRBD1	TGTGCCAGCAGTGACTCGACAGGGGGCGCAGATACGCAGTATTTT	CASSDSTGGADTQYF
once	TRBV11-2	TRBJ2-7	-	TGTGCCAGCAGCCCTACTGGATGGGACTCCTCGTACTTC	CASSPTGWDSSYF
few	TRBV12-5	TRBJ2-3	TRBD1	TGTGCTAGTGGTTTGGCGTCAGGCCAGGGGGCCGGATCCACAGATACGCAGTATTTT	CASGLASGQGAGSTDTQYF
-	TRBV9	TRBJ1-3	TRBD1	TGTGCCAGCAGCCTCCAGGGGGATGGAAACACCATATATTTT	CASSLQGDGNTIYF
-	TRBV19	TRBJ1-5	-	TGTGCCAGTAATTCAGGGAATCAGCCCCAGCATTTT	CASNSGNQPQHF
-	TRBV28	TRBJ2-1	TRBD1	TGTGCCAGCAGGGACGCCGGGACAGGATACAATGAGCAGTTCTTC	CASRDAGTGYNEQFF
-	TRBV9	TRBJ2-2	-	TGTGCCAGCAGCGAGGGGAAGAGCGGAAGGACCGGGGAGCTGTTTTTT	CASSEGKSGRTGELFF
-	TRBV7-2	TRBJ2-7	TRBD2	TGTGCCAGCAGCGCGATGATGCGGGGGGGCACCTACGAGCAGTACTTC	CASSAMMRGGTYEQYF
-	TRBV5-5	TRBJ2-3	-	TGTGCCAGCAGCTTGGGGCAGGGACGAGGTACAGATACGCAGTATTTT	CASSLGQGRGTDTQYF
few	TRBV6-5	TRBJ2-7	-	TGTGCCAGCAGCACACAGGGATTTTACGACGAGCAGTACTTC	CASSTQGFYDEQYF
-	TRBV5-4	TRBJ1-3	TRBD1	TGTGCCAGCAGCTTGGGAGGACAGGGTGGAAACACCATATATTTT	CASSLGGQGGNTIYF
once	TRBV10-3	TRBJ2-7	TRBD2	TGTGCCATCAGTGAGTGGAATTTGACTAGCGGGGTTACCTACGAGCAGTACTTC	CAISEWNLTSGVTYEQYF
-	TRBV5-1	TRBJ1-1	TRBD1	TGCGCCAGCAGCCCCCGGACAGGGAACACTGAAGCTTTCTTT	CASSPRTGNTEAFF
-	TRBV28	TRBJ1-2	-	TGTGCCAGCAGTTTATATGCTCGACAGATCTATGGCTACACCTTC	CASSLYARQIYGYTF
-	TRBV29-1	TRBJ1-5	-	TGCAGCGTTGGGAGGGAAGGGGGTAACAATCAGCCCCAGCATTTT	CSVGREGGNNQPQHF
-	TRBV5-1	TRBJ1-2	-	TGCGCCAGCAGCCAGGACACCCACACTAACTATGGCTACACCTTC	CASSQDTHTNYGYTF
-	TRBV27	TRBJ1-4	-	TGTGCCAGCAGTTTAATCGGGACTGGGGGACTGTTTTTT	CASSLIGTGGLFF
-	TRBV18	TRBJ2-2	TRBD1	TGTGCCAGCTCACCCGCGACAGGGGAAGAAGCGGGGCTGTTTTTT	CASSPATGEEAGLFF
-	TRBV18	TRBJ2-7	TRBD1	TGTGCCAGCTCACCACCGCGGACAGGGCGAGGGTACGAGCAGTACTTC	CASSPPRTGRGYEQYF
once	TRBV6-5	TRBJ2-7	-	TGTGCCAGCAGTTACGGAGGGGACTACGAGCAGTACTTC	CASSYGGDYEQYF
once	TRBV7-2	TRBJ2-5	-	TGTGCCAGCAGCCCCTACCAAGAGACCCAGTACTTC	CASSPYQETQYF
-	TRBV3-1/TRBV3-2	TRBJ1-1	-	TGTGCCAGCAGCCAACTACAGGGAAGCACTGAAGCTTTCTTT	CASSQLQGSTEAFF
-	TRBV19	TRBJ2-5	-	TGTGCCAGTAGCTCTGGTGGAGGGACCCAGTACTTC	CASSSGGGTQYF
-	TRBV6-5	TRBJ1-6	-	TGTGCCAGCAGGGCGGGGGGCAATTCACCCCTCCACTTT	CASRAGGNSPLHF
-	TRBV6-5	TRBJ1-1	-	TGTGCCAGCAGCGTAGATAAGAGGTCCGAAGCTTTCTTT	CASSVDKRSEAFF
-	TRBV18	TRBJ1-1	-	TGTGCCAGCTCACCACAGGAAGGGAACACTGAAGCTTTCTTT	CASSPQEGNTEAFF
-	TRBV7-3	TRBJ2-5	TRBD2	TGTGCCAGCAGCCGCGGGGGGGCCAACCAAGAGACCCAGTACTTC	CASSRGGANQETQYF
once	TRBV12-3/TRBV12-4	TRBJ1-1	-	TGTGCCAGCACCGTCACAGGGTGGACTGAAGCTTTCTTT	CASTVTGWTEAFF
-	TRBV16	TRBJ1-2	-	TGTGCCAGCAGCCACAGGGGCATTCATGGCTACACCTTC	CASSHRGIHGYTF